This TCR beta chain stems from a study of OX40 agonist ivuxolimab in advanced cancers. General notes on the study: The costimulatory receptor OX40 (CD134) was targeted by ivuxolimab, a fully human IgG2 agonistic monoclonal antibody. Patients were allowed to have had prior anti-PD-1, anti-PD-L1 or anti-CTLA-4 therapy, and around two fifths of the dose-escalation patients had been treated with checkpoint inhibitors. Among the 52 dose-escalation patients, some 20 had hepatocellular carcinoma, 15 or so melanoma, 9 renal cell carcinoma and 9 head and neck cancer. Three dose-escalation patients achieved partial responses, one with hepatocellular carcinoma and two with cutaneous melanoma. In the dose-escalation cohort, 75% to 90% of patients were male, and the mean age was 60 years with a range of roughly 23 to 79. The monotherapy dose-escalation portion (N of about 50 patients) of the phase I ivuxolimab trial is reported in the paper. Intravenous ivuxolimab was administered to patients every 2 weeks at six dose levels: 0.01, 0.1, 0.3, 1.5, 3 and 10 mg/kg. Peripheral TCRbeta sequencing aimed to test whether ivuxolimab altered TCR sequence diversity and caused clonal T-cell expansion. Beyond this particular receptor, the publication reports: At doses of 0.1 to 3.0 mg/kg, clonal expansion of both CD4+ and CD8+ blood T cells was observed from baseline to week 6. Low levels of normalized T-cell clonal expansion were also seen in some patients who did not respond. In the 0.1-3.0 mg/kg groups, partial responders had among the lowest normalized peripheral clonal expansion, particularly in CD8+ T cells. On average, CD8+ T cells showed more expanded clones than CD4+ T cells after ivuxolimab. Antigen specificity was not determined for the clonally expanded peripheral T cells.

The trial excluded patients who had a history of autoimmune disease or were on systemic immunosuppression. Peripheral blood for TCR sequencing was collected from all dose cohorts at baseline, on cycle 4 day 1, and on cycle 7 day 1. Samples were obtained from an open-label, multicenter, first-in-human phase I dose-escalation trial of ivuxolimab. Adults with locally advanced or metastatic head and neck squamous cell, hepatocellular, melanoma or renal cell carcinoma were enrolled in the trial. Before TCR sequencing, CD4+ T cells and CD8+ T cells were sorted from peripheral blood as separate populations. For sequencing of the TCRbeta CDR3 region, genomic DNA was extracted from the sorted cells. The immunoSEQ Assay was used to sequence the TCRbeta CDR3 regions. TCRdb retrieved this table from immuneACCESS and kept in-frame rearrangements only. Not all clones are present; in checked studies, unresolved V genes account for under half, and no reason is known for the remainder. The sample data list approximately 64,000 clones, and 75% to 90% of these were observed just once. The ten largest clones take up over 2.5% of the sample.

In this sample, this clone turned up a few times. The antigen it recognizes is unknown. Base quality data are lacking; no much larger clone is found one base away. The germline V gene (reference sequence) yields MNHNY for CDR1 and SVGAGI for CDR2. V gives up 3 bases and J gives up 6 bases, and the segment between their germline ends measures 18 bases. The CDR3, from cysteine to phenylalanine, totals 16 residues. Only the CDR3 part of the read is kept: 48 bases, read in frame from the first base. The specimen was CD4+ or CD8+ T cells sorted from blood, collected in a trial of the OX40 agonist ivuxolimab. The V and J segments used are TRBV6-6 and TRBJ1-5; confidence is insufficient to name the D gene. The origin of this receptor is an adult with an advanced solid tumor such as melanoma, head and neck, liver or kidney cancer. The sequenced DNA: TGTGCCAGCAGTTATCCCCCGATATCTCGGGGTCAGCCCCAGCATTTT. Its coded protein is CASSYPPISRGQPQHF.